These T cell receptor beta chains were read from a single sample in a study of sequential checkpoint blockade in melanoma. Using immunoSEQ multiplex PCR, the repertoire was profiled, and TCRdb retains in-frame clones only, with some absent. The sample lists 20,000 to 25,000 clones, 80% to 90% occurring once. Source: CD8+ T cells sorted from blood (inferred from file names), taken from a patient given nivolumab and ipilimumab in sequence. These receptors were taken from a human donor with melanoma. Each CDR3 is given with its conserved first and last residue. D genes are given only for firm matches. Rows may omit the clone size; those that give it use once, few, many or a size class.

j_call clone_size d_call v_call cdr3_nt cdr3_aa
TRBJ2-7 NA TRBD1 TRBV27 TGTGCCAGCACCCGGGGGGGACAGGGGTACTACGAGCAGTACTTC CASTRGGQGYYEQYF
TRBJ2-5 NA NA TRBV5-6 TGTGCCAGCAGCTTAGTCAGATCCACCCAAGAGACCCAGTACTTC CASSLVRSTQETQYF
TRBJ1-1 NA NA TRBV7-8 TGTGCCAGCATAGGTGGGGGAGGGGCTTTCTTT CASIGGGGAFF
TRBJ2-1 few TRBD2 TRBV11-3 TGTGCCAGCAGCCACGGTGGGGGACTAGCGGCCCTGGGGCAGTTCTTC CASSHGGGLAALGQFF
TRBJ2-7 few TRBD1 TRBV6-5 TGTGCCAGCAGTTACGGCTGGGACAGGGGTGTCAACGAGCAGTACTTC CASSYGWDRGVNEQYF
TRBJ1-1 NA NA TRBV30 TGTGCCTGGAGTGCAGATAACAGGGCTGAAGCTTTCTTT CAWSADNRAEAFF
TRBJ2-3 few TRBD2 TRBV19 TGTGCCAGTAGTACACTGGGGGGGACTTGGAAAAGCACAGATACGCAGTATTTT CASSTLGGTWKSTDTQYF
TRBJ2-3 NA TRBD2 TRBV4-3 TGCGCCAGCAGCCAAGGCCCTAGCGGGGTTGATACGCAGTATTTT CASSQGPSGVDTQYF
TRBJ2-7 NA NA TRBV5-1 TGCGCCAGCACGTCGCGATACGGCTACGAGCAGTACTTC CASTSRYGYEQYF
TRBJ1-6 NA NA TRBV4-1 TGCGCCAGCAGCCAAGCGCCAGGAGGCGTTAATTCACCCCTCCACTTT CASSQAPGGVNSPLHF
TRBJ2-2 NA NA TRBV7-2 TGTGCCAGCAGTCCCCCGACAGGTCGATACACCGGGGAGCTGTTTTTT CASSPPTGRYTGELFF
TRBJ1-3 NA NA TRBV23-1 TGCGCCAGCAGTCAATCTGACAGAAAAAGCTCTGGAAACACCATATATTTT CASSQSDRKSSGNTIYF
TRBJ2-3 medium-sized TRBD1 TRBV4-2 TGTGCCAGCAGCCAAGGGACAGGGGGCCACACAGATACGCAGTATTTT CASSQGTGGHTDTQYF
TRBJ2-2 NA NA TRBV27 TGTGCCAGCAGTTATTTGCCCCGGGACACCGGGGAGCTGTTTTTT CASSYLPRDTGELFF
TRBJ1-1 NA TRBD1 TRBV11-2 TGTGCCAGCAGCTCGATACAGGGGTTGAACACTGAAGCTTTCTTT CASSSIQGLNTEAFF
TRBJ2-7 NA NA TRBV6-6 TGTGCCAGCAGCTACCGTCGGTACGAGCAGTACTTC CASSYRRYEQYF
TRBJ2-3 NA TRBD1 TRBV10-2 TGCGCCAGCAGTTCAGGGGGCAATTCAGATACGCAGTATTTT CASSSGGNSDTQYF
TRBJ2-1 NA TRBD1 TRBV5-4 TGTGCCAGCAGCTTGCCACCGGGACAGGGATCATCCAATGAGCAGTTCTTC CASSLPPGQGSSNEQFF
TRBJ2-2 NA TRBD1 TRBV19 TGTGCCAGTATGGACAGGGGAAACGGGGAGCTGTTTTTT CASMDRGNGELFF
TRBJ2-7 NA TRBD1 TRBV27 TGTGCCAGCAGTCCTCAGGGGGCGATGAGCTACGAGCAGTACTTC CASSPQGAMSYEQYF
TRBJ1-2 NA NA TRBV4-3 TGCGCCAGCAGCCAAGATTGGGCATATGGCTACACCTTC CASSQDWAYGYTF
TRBJ2-7 NA TRBD1 TRBV11-2 TGTGCCAGCAGCTCCGGACAGGGGACCTCCTACGAGCAGTACTTC CASSSGQGTSYEQYF
TRBJ1-2 NA NA TRBV5-1 TGCGCCAGCCGTATGGGGGGGGACTATGGCTACACCTTC CASRMGGDYGYTF
TRBJ1-5 NA NA TRBV5-5 TGTGCCAGCAGCCTCACGCCTCGGAGCGGTCAGCCCCAGCATTTT CASSLTPRSGQPQHF
TRBJ2-5 NA TRBD2 TRBV5-1 TGCGCCAGCAGCTTGGAGGGACTAGCGGCAGAGACCCAGTACTTC CASSLEGLAAETQYF
TRBJ2-6 NA TRBD2 TRBV28 TGTGCCAGCAGTTTATCTTGGGCGGGAGTGGGGCCTGGGGCCAACGTCCTGACTTTC CASSLSWAGVGPGANVLTF
TRBJ2-3 NA NA TRBV27 TGTGCCAGCAGTTTATGGGCACAATTTAGCACAGATACGCAGTATTTT CASSLWAQFSTDTQYF
TRBJ2-7 NA TRBD1 TRBV9 TGTGCCAGCAGCGTAGAGGGACAGGGTGCCTACGAGCAGTACTTC CASSVEGQGAYEQYF
TRBJ1-3 NA NA TRBV30 TGTGCCTGGAGTGCCGTAACCACGGGAGGAAACACCATATATTTT CAWSAVTTGGNTIYF
TRBJ2-1 once NA TRBV10-3 TGTGCCATCAGTGAGTCGGAGGGAAGGCAGTTCTTC CAISESEGRQFF
TRBJ2-7 few NA TRBV7-8 TGTGCCAGCAGCGCGGACACCCTTGGCGCCTACGAGCAGTACTTC CASSADTLGAYEQYF
TRBJ2-7 NA TRBD2 TRBV29-1 TGCAGCGTTGAAGAGGTGGGACTAGCGCAAACCTACGAGCAGTACTTC CSVEEVGLAQTYEQYF
TRBJ1-2 NA NA TRBV19 TGTGCCAGTAGTATAGGCGGGGGCTACACCTTC CASSIGGGYTF
TRBJ2-1 NA TRBD2 TRBV7-3 TGTGCCAGCACCTTAAGGGCGGGAGCAGGGTACAATGAGCAGTTCTTC CASTLRAGAGYNEQFF
TRBJ1-1 few NA TRBV5-6 TGTGCCAGCAGCTTGGGGGGGGTAGCTGAAGCTTTCTTT CASSLGGVAEAFF
TRBJ1-1 NA NA TRBV29-1 TGCAGCGCGAGGGTACGGGGAGGTGGGCTCACTGAAGCTTTCTTT CSARVRGGGLTEAFF
TRBJ2-7 NA TRBD2 TRBV7-8 TGTGCCAGCAGCTCGGGACTAGCGGGAGGGTACTACGAGCAGTACTTC CASSSGLAGGYYEQYF